Shown below are 11 T cell receptor beta chains from a single sample sequenced in a study of long-term antiretroviral therapy in people with HIV. Version v3.0 of the immunoSEQ assay was performed at survey level. Method: immunoSEQ multiplex PCR; TCRdb's copy keeps in-frame clones and lacks some. This repertoire shows 20,000 to 25,000 clones, approximately 91% found once; its top ten account for 6% to 6.5%. This specimen consisted of unsorted PBMCs, obtained 0.6 years after starting antiretroviral therapy. Receptor source: a man aged 55 to 70 with HIV.

The chain is built from TRBV5-1 and TRBJ1-1; D might be TRBD1 (5 bases). The CDR3 runs to 14 residues. Trimming removed 5 bases at V and 3 bases at J, with 14 bases between. The germline gives CDR1 SGHRS, CDR2 YFSETQ. This chain's CDR3 is CASSLQGFDTEAFF. The CDR3 DNA is TGCGCCAGCAGTCTTCAGGGTTTTGACACTGAAGCTTTCTTT. Full variable domain (remainder filled in from reference TRBV5-1 and TRBJ1-1): KAGVTQTPRYLIKTRGQQVTLSCSPISGHRSVSWYQQTPGQGLQFLFEYFSETQRNKGNFPGRFSGRQFSNSRSEMNVSTLELGDSALYLCASSLQGFDTEAFFGQGTRLTVV.

This clone has a single count. The rearrangement uses TRBV5-1 and TRBJ1-1; TRBD1 might be the D (6 bases). The CDR3 runs to 14 residues. Per the germline V gene, CDR1 is SGHRS and CDR2 is YFSETQ. The germline V and J ends were trimmed by 7 bases and 3 bases, with 16 bases remaining between them. CDR3 nucleotides: TGCGCCAGCCTACCTGGAGGGGGGGACACTGAAGCTTTCTTT. As protein: CASLPGGGDTEAFF. The full variable domain, completed using reference TRBV5-1 and TRBJ1-1, is KAGVTQTPRYLIKTRGQQVTLSCSPISGHRSVSWYQQTPGQGLQFLFEYFSETQRNKGNFPGRFSGRQFSNSRSEMNVSTLELGDSALYLCASLPGGGDTEAFFGQGTRLTVV.

The gene calls are TRBV6-1 and TRBJ1-6; no definite D call. Germline CDR1 is MNHNS and CDR2 is SASEGT. With 2 bases removed from V and 3 bases from J, the gap between germline ends came to 8 bases. CDR3 length: 15 amino acids. This CDR3 is CASSEKTLYNSPLHF. The DNA of the CDR3 is TGTGCCAGCAGTGAAAAGACACTCTATAATTCACCCCTCCACTTT.

The chain recombines TRBV9 with TRBJ2-7, with D uncertain. Germline V gene lookup returns CDR1 SGDLS and CDR2 YYNGEE. The V end was cut by 0 bases, the J end by 7 bases, with 14 bases between. The CDR3 consists of 14 residues. The CDR3 is CASSVGPGAIEQYF. The CDR3 DNA follows: TGTGCCAGCAGCGTAGGGCCGGGTGCCATAGAGCAGTACTTC.

The chain is built from TRBV5-1 and TRBJ2-5; D is possibly TRBD1 (5 bases). Trimming removed 4 bases from V and 4 bases from J, with 8 bases in between. The CDR3 loop spans 12 amino acids. CDR1 and CDR2 (germline): SGHRS, YFSETQ. The DNA for the CDR3 is TGCGCCAGCAGCCGGACACGAGAGACCCAGTACTTC. Translation: CASSRTRETQYF.

The gene calls are TRBV5-1 and TRBJ2-1; 10 bases align to TRBD1. The CDR3 is 16 amino acids. The junction had 11 bases not matched to a gene; V was cut back by 3 bases and J by 8 bases. From germline, CDR1 is SGHRS and CDR2 YFSETQ. The CDR3 loop is CASSYSDRGRKDEQFF. The CDR3 bases are TGCGCCAGCAGCTACTCCGACAGGGGGCGAAAGGATGAGCAGTTCTTC.

The CDR3 DNA sequence: TGTGCCAGCAGCAGGGACTACAACACCGGGGAGCTGTTTTTT. It specifies CASSRDYNTGELFF. The chain employs TRBV7-3 and TRBJ2-2, with 7 bases fitting TRBD2. CDR3 length: 14 residues. V lost 5 bases, J lost 2 bases, and 2 bases stayed unmatched. Germline CDR1 and CDR2: SGHTA and FQGTGA.

This clone was picked up one time. The rearrangement joins TRBV5-1 to TRBJ1-1; unclear D gene. The V gene lost 0 bases and the J gene lost 3 bases, with 9 bases spanning the gap. The CDR3 contains 14 residues. Germline V lookup: CDR1 SGHRS, CDR2 YFSETQ. The CDR3 is CASSLVSGDTEAFF. As DNA, the CDR3 is TGCGCCAGCAGCTTGGTTTCCGGGGACACTGAAGCTTTCTTT. Looking up the rest from reference TRBV5-1 and TRBJ1-1 gives the full variable domain: KAGVTQTPRYLIKTRGQQVTLSCSPISGHRSVSWYQQTPGQGLQFLFEYFSETQRNKGNFPGRFSGRQFSNSRSEMNVSTLELGDSALYLCASSLVSGDTEAFFGQGTRLTVV.

This chain uses TRBV18 with TRBJ1-4; no clear D gene. The germline gives CDR1 KGHSH, CDR2 LQKENI. This CDR3 is 13 amino acids long. V gave up 1 base and J gave up 7 bases, with 7 bases separating them. CDR3 protein: CASSPLNGEKLFF. The DNA of the CDR3 is TGTGCCAGCTCACCACTGAACGGTGAAAAACTGTTTTTT.

This clone was seen once. This sequence joins TRBV19 and TRBJ2-7; possible D gene TRBD1, 6 bases. The V and J ends lost 10 bases and 9 bases respectively, with 22 bases between them. CDR3 length: 13 amino acids. CDR1 and CDR2 from the germline V gene are LNHDA and SQIVND (reference sequence). The DNA of the CDR3 is TGTGCCACCAACGACAGGTCCTCTGACGGGCAGTACTTC. This sequence encodes CATNDRSSDGQYF.

The gene calls are TRBV19 and TRBJ2-5, with 12 positions matching TRBD2. There are 15 residues in the CDR3. The germline gives CDR1 LNHDA, CDR2 SQIVND (reference sequence). The CDR3 DNA sequence: TGTGCTCATGGGGCTAGCGGGAGGGCCGAGGAGACCCAGTACTTC. It specifies CAHGASGRAEETQYF.